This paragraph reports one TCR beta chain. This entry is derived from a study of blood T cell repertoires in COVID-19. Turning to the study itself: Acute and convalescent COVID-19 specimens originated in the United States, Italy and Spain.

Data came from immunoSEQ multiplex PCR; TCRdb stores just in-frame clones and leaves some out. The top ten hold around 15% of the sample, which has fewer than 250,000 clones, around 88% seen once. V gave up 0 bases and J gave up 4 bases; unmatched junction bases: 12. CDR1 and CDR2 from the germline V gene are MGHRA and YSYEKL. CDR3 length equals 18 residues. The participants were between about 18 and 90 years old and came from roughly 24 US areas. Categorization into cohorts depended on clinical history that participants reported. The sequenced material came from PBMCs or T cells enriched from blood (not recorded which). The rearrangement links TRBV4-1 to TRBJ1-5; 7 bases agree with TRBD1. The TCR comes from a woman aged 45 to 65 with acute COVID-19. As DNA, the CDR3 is TGCGCCAGCAGCCAAGATTTCGGGCAGGGGGTTTGGAATCAGCCCCAGCATTTT. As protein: CASSQDFGQGVWNQPQHF.